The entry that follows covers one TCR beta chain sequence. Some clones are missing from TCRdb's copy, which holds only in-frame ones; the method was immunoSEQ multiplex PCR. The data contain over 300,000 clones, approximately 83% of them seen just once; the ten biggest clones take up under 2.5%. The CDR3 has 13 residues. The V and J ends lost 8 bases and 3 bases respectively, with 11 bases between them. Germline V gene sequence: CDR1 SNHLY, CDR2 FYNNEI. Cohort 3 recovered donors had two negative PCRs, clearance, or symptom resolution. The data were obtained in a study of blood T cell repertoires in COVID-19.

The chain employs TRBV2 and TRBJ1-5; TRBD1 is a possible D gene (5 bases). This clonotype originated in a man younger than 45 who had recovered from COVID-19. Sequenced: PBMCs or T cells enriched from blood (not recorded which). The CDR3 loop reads CASGRDHNQPQHF. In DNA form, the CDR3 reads TGTGCCAGCGGGCGGGACCACAATCAGCCCCAGCATTTT.